Listed below are T cell receptor beta chains from one sample, sequenced in a study of glioma-infiltrating T cells after dendritic cell vaccination. Produced via immunoSEQ multiplex PCR; TCRdb's table is partial and in-frame only. Among under 75,000 clones, around 85% were seen once, and the ten largest hold approximately 8.9%. The source was blood, collected after dendritic cell vaccination. Receptors originate from a human donor with glioblastoma. Each CDR3 is given with its conserved first and last residue. D genes are given only for firm matches. A row's size may be missing; if present it is once, few, many or a size class.

DNA | CDR3 | D | J | size | V
TGTGCCAGCAGTCGTCAGGGAGGTGGGACTGAAGCTTTCTTT | CASSRQGGGTEAFF | - | TRBJ1-1 | - | TRBV6-5
TGCAGCGTTGTCGCACAGGTCGAAGCTTTCTTT | CSVVAQVEAFF | - | TRBJ1-1 | few | TRBV29-1
TGCGCCAGCAGGCTTAACACAGGGGTTCAGCCCCAGCATTTT | CASRLNTGVQPQHF | TRBD1 | TRBJ1-5 | - | TRBV4-1
TGTGCCAGTAGTATTACAGGGGCCAACGTCCTGACTTTC | CASSITGANVLTF | - | TRBJ2-6 | few | TRBV19
TGTGCCAGCAGTCCCAGCGGGGGGCCGAACAATGAGCAGTTCTTC | CASSPSGGPNNEQFF | TRBD2 | TRBJ2-1 | - | TRBV6-5
TGCGCCAGCAGCCAAGACGACACAGGGAGACCTAGCACAGATACGCAGTATTTT | CASSQDDTGRPSTDTQYF | - | TRBJ2-3 | - | TRBV4-1
TGTGCCGTAGGACTCCAGAACACTGAAGCTTTCTTT | CAVGLQNTEAFF | - | TRBJ1-1 | - | TRBV30
TGTGCCAGCTACGACAGGGCCAAGTGGACTGAAGCTTTCTTT | CASYDRAKWTEAFF | TRBD1 | TRBJ1-1 | - | TRBV28
TGCGCCAGCAGCTTGAGAGGGAACTCCCAAGAGACCCAGTACTTC | CASSLRGNSQETQYF | - | TRBJ2-5 | - | TRBV5-1
TGTGCCAGCAGCCTGACTGCTACCTACGAGCAGTACTTC | CASSLTATYEQYF | - | TRBJ2-7 | - | TRBV11-2
TGTGCCAGCAGCCTTACAGGGGACAATGAAAAACTGTTTTTT | CASSLTGDNEKLFF | TRBD1 | TRBJ1-4 | - | TRBV5-6
TGTGCCAGTAGTTGGACAGCTCTATATGGCTACACCTTC | CASSWTALYGYTF | - | TRBJ1-2 | - | TRBV19
TGTGCCAGCAGCGAGACAGTGAAACAAGAGACCCAGTACTTC | CASSETVKQETQYF | - | TRBJ2-5 | - | TRBV9
TGTGCCAGCAGCTGGCGGGGGGGAGCAGATACGCAGTATTTT | CASSWRGGADTQYF | TRBD2 | TRBJ2-3 | - | TRBV7-2
TGTGCCAGCAGCTTAAACCCATGGACAGATCAGCCCCAGCATTTT | CASSLNPWTDQPQHF | - | TRBJ1-5 | once | TRBV7-2
TGTGCCAGCAGCAGAAACGGACAGGGCGACAATTCACCCCTCCACTTT | CASSRNGQGDNSPLHF | TRBD1 | TRBJ1-6 | - | TRBV5-4
TGTGCCAGCAGCTTGAGATCCTTTAGCGGGGAGGCCTACAATGAGCAGTTCTTC | CASSLRSFSGEAYNEQFF | TRBD2 | TRBJ2-1 | once | TRBV7-6
TGTGCCAGCAGCTTAGACAGGGGGCTACCCGTCGAGACCCAGTACTTC | CASSLDRGLPVETQYF | TRBD1 | TRBJ2-5 | - | TRBV7-2
TGTGCCAGCAGCAAAGCGCAGGGTAACGTTACAGGAAACACCATATATTTT | CASSKAQGNVTGNTIYF | - | TRBJ1-3 | once | TRBV21-1
TGTGCCAGCAGTTTAAGCGGGGGGAATCCAGATACGCAGTATTTT | CASSLSGGNPDTQYF | TRBD2 | TRBJ2-3 | - | TRBV27
TGTGCCAGCAGCCGGGACAGGGGCCACGAGCAGTACTTC | CASSRDRGHEQYF | TRBD1 | TRBJ2-7 | - | TRBV7-3
TGCGCCAGCAGTGACGGAAACCGGCGGGCTTTCTTT | CASSDGNRRAFF | - | TRBJ1-1 | - | TRBV10-2
TGTGCCAGCAGCTTGCTAGCGGGGGGGCCGGGGAGGGACATTCAGTACTTC | CASSLLAGGPGRDIQYF | TRBD2 | TRBJ2-4 | - | TRBV7-2
TGCGCCAGCAGCCAAGATCTGCGGGGAGGGAATCAGCCCCAGCATTTT | CASSQDLRGGNQPQHF | - | TRBJ1-5 | few | TRBV4-3
TGTGCCAGCAGCTTAGCTGGGGCGGTGCAGTTCTTC | CASSLAGAVQFF | - | TRBJ2-1 | - | TRBV7-2
TGTGCCAGCAGCCAAGTGGGCCCATCCTACGAGCAGTACTTC | CASSQVGPSYEQYF | - | TRBJ2-7 | - | TRBV14
TGTGCCACTTCTCCCGGGGGAGGAAATCAGCCCCAGCATTTT | CATSPGGGNQPQHF | - | TRBJ1-5 | once | TRBV19
TGTGCCAGCAGTTACGACGGCCCCCAGGGGTACAATGAGCAGTTCTTC | CASSYDGPQGYNEQFF | - | TRBJ2-1 | - | TRBV6-5
TGTGCCAGCAACCAGGACAGGGAATCGTATGGCTACACCTTC | CASNQDRESYGYTF | TRBD1 | TRBJ1-2 | - | TRBV6-6
TGTGCCAGCATAGGACTGGCAGGTCTCTACGAGCAGTACTTC | CASIGLAGLYEQYF | - | TRBJ2-7 | few | TRBV6-6
TGTGCCAGCAGCTTAGTCCCTAATAGCGGGAGCTCCTACAATGAGCAGTTCTTC | CASSLVPNSGSSYNEQFF | TRBD2 | TRBJ2-1 | - | TRBV11-2
TGTGCCAGTAGGTTTTGGGGGCTCAATCAGCCCCAGCATTTT | CASRFWGLNQPQHF | - | TRBJ1-5 | - | TRBV19